Listed below are T cell receptor beta chains from one sample, sequenced in a study of blood T cell repertoires in COVID-19. This table comes from immunoSEQ multiplex PCR, and its TCRdb copy is limited to in-frame clones, with some not included. Among roughly 200,000 clones, roughly 89% were seen once, and the ten largest hold approximately 6.2%. What was sequenced was peripheral blood. The receptors were sampled from a man aged 55 to 70 who had recovered from COVID-19. Both conserved end residues are part of each CDR3. A clone size is listed for some rows: how often the clone was seen (once, few, many), or a class if it is expanded.

v_call	cdr3_length	j_call	clone_size	cdr3_aa
TRBV27	12	TRBJ1-2	once	CASSFAGGGYTF
TRBV7-3	15	TRBJ2-3	once	CASSPAGGSTDTQYF
TRBV7-2	14	TRBJ2-7	-	CASSRPGHKYEQYF
TRBV7-7	15	TRBJ2-3	-	CASSLAGSPTDTQYF
TRBV24-1	12	TRBJ2-7	-	CATSDPGDEQYF
TRBV2	14	TRBJ2-7	-	CASSEARGSGEQYF
TRBV10-2	13	TRBJ2-5	-	CAISRDSQETQYF
TRBV12-3/TRBV12-4	13	TRBJ1-2	-	CASSFAGLYGYTF
TRBV5-5	15	TRBJ1-5	-	CASSLTQGRYQPQHF
TRBV24-1	15	TRBJ2-7	-	CATSDRRTGGYEQYF
TRBV12-3/TRBV12-4	13	TRBJ2-2	-	CASSTENTGELFF
TRBV6-5	14	TRBJ2-7	-	CAVRVGQGMGEQYF
TRBV28	13	TRBJ1-2	few	CASSSTGIYGYTF
TRBV6-2/TRBV6-3	13	TRBJ2-1	many	CASSSSSYNEQFF
TRBV30	13	TRBJ2-7	-	CAWSRDRGREQYF
TRBV5-1	15	TRBJ2-7	few	CASSPLLTSPDEQYF
TRBV6-5	14	TRBJ2-4	-	CASSPQGARNIQYF
TRBV7-6	19	TRBJ2-3	-	CASSWGGLAGGSPTDTQYF
TRBV5-4	16	TRBJ2-5	-	CASSESSVRGRETQYF
TRBV11-2	15	TRBJ2-3	-	CASSTQATSTDTQYF
TRBV5-1	14	TRBJ2-1	once	CASIPEASYNEQFF
TRBV19	16	TRBJ2-3	-	CASSPRLAGDRDTQYF
TRBV6-6	15	TRBJ1-1	once	CASSYSGGRDTEAFF
TRBV7-3	15	TRBJ2-3	-	CASSSASGSTDTQYF
TRBV11-2	15	TRBJ2-3	once	CASRLSGGRADTQYF
TRBV6-5	13	TRBJ2-7	-	CASLAPQGYEQYF
TRBV7-2	13	TRBJ2-5	-	CASSLDRQETQYF
TRBV7-2	13	TRBJ1-2	-	CASSLGGSGGYTF
TRBV7-8	14	TRBJ1-1	-	CASSIRGVNTEAFF
TRBV5-8	14	TRBJ1-5	-	CASSLGLRSQPQHF
TRBV5-6	19	TRBJ1-5	-	CASSYTGGGGYPREGPQHF
TRBV3-1/TRBV3-2	16	TRBJ1-4	-	CASSQSVPGPNEKLFF
TRBV28	14	TRBJ1-4	-	CASRQQGEREKLFF
TRBV19	17	TRBJ2-6	-	CASSRTSGSSGANVLTF
TRBV6-6	12	TRBJ1-1	-	CASTNGWTEAFF
TRBV24-1	12	TRBJ2-5	-	CATSDWQETQYF
TRBV11-2	17	TRBJ2-7	-	CASSLDPFSGRGYEQYF
TRBV24-1	14	TRBJ1-1	-	CATSDSDSLTEAFF
TRBV28	15	TRBJ2-1	-	CASRSGGRSYNEQFF
TRBV30	13	TRBJ1-2	few	CAWSTRGYSGYTF
TRBV7-3	16	TRBJ2-3	once	CASSLLGQGVTDTQYF
TRBV12-3/TRBV12-4	12	TRBJ1-2	once	CASRAETYGYTF
TRBV5-1	15	TRBJ1-1	-	CASRDDRRGNTEAFF
TRBV10-1	13	TRBJ2-5	-	CASSEAGVETQYF
TRBV7-6	17	TRBJ2-2	-	CASSSSARGEGTGELFF
TRBV12-3/TRBV12-4	13	TRBJ1-1	-	CASSYRVNTEAFF
TRBV4-2	16	TRBJ1-3	few	CASSQERVSVGNTIYF
TRBV5-1	15	TRBJ1-5	-	CASSLGTGGGQPQHF
TRBV4-2	17	TRBJ2-1	-	CASSQEGRGPWGNEQFF
TRBV4-2	15	TRBJ2-1	-	CASSQDGSRNNEQFF
TRBV24-1	17	TRBJ1-6	-	CATSDNSHPTITSPLHF